In its sample, the clone carrying this TCR beta chain was seen many times. Germline trimming cut 5 bases from V and 1 base from J; bases unmatched to any gene: 8. CDR1 SGHTA and CDR2 FQGNSA come from the germline V gene. The CDR3 length is 16 residues. TCRdb re-analysed the PCR reads in MiXCR, keeping a single row per CDR3 protein. The profile covers more than 70,000 distinct CDR3 sequences, with around 23% appearing a single time and 0.8% to 1.2% taken by the ten largest. This entry is derived from a study of molecular identifiers for immune sequencing clone quantification. The chain couples TRBV7-2 to TRBJ2-5, with 9 bases that match TRBD2. This receptor was taken from a human donor in good health. Some libraries in this study had Jurkat cell RNA spiked in. Sequencing was carried out using naive CD8+ T cells from blood, with Jurkat cell RNA spiked in. Subset noted: FACS-sorted CD8+CD4-CCR7+CD45RA+ naive T cells. The chain's CDR3 is CASSLRASGAQETQYF. The CDR3, as DNA: TGTGCCAGCAGCCTAAGGGCTAGCGGGGCCCAAGAGACCCAGTACTTC.